These 18 T cell receptor beta chains share one sample of origin, sequenced in a study of OX40 agonist ivuxolimab in advanced cancers. The method was immunoSEQ multiplex PCR; TCRdb's version includes in-frame clones alone and lacks a portion of them. Of fewer than 50,000 clones detected, approximately 88% appear once; the ten largest clones hold about 16%. Specimen: CD4+ or CD8+ T cells sorted from blood, collected in a trial of the OX40 agonist ivuxolimab. Source of these receptors: an adult with an advanced solid tumor such as melanoma, head and neck, liver or kidney cancer.

The rearrangement uses TRBV27 and TRBJ1-5, with TRBD1 matching 8 bases. After removal of 6 bases from V and 3 bases from J, the junction contained 7 bases not matched to a gene. The CDR3 runs 15 residues. CDR1 is MNHEY, CDR2 SMNVEV, per germline (reference sequence). CDR3 region: CASRNGQGVNQPQHF. DNA for the CDR3: TGTGCCAGCAGGAACGGACAGGGCGTCAATCAGCCCCAGCATTTT.

The V call is TRBV2, the J call TRBJ2-6; 7 positions match TRBD1. The J segment lost 0 bases and the V segment lost 9 bases, leaving 8 bases of the junction unmatched. The CDR3 spans 16 residues. The germline V gene has CDR1 SNHLY and CDR2 FYNNEI. CDR3 nucleotides: TGTGCCAGATCCGGGACAGCCAACTCTGGGGCCAACGTCCTGACTTTC. Its translation is CARSGTANSGANVLTF.

As regards this clone: The conserved phenylalanine or tryptophan is not found at the CDR3 terminus, so this likely reflects a read error. As DNA, the CDR3 is TGCGCCAGCAGCTTGTGGAGGGGCGGAGGCATTCAGTACCTC. Translating gives CASSLWRGGGIQYL. The chain joins TRBV5-1 to TRBJ2-4; D perhaps matches TRBD2 (6 bases). With 1 base removed from V and 9 bases from J, the gap between germline ends came to 14 bases. The V gene's germline CDR1 is SGHRS and CDR2 YFSETQ. There are 14 residues in the CDR3.

The rearrangement links TRBV4-1 to TRBJ1-4; D gene unclear. This CDR3 comprises 14 residues. Germline V gene data show CDR1 as MGHRA and CDR2 as YSYEKL. The V end lost 0 bases, the J end lost 8 bases, and 10 bases lay between the germline ends. The chain's CDR3 is CASSQEGSREKLFF. In DNA form, the CDR3 reads TGCGCCAGCAGCCAAGAGGGGTCCAGAGAAAAACTGTTTTTT.

In this sample, this clone turned up once. The chain uses TRBV9 and TRBJ1-5; the match to TRBD1 covers 9 bases. The CDR3 spans 15 residues. The V segment lost 4 bases and the J segment 2 bases; nucleotides outside the gene matches: 4. Germline CDR1 and CDR2: SGDLS and YYNGEE. CDR3 nucleotide sequence: TGTGCCAGCAGCCAGACAGGGGGTGGCAATCAGCCCCAGCATTTT. Its protein product is CASSQTGGGNQPQHF.

This clone was observed a single time. V gene TRBV9 combines with J gene TRBJ2-7; 9 bases fit TRBD2. This CDR3 region has 16 residues. Per the germline V gene, CDR1 is SGDLS and CDR2 is YYNGEE. With V trimmed by 2 bases and J by 0 bases, 6 bases remained unmatched. The CDR3 sequence is CASSVGAGGLSYEQYF. CDR3 nucleotides: TGTGCCAGCAGCGTGGGGGCGGGAGGGCTCTCCTACGAGCAGTACTTC.

The gene calls are TRBV7-6 and TRBJ2-1; 9 bases align to TRBD2. CDR1 is SGHVS and CDR2 is FNYEAQ in the germline V gene. This CDR3 is built from 15 residues. With V trimmed by 5 bases and J by 8 bases, 10 bases remained unmatched. CDR3 residues: CASSPRLGLADEQFF. The DNA for the CDR3 is TGTGCCAGCAGCCCCCGCCTGGGACTAGCAGATGAGCAGTTCTTC.

The chain couples TRBV2 to TRBJ2-1; TRBD1 aligns across 8 bases. Germline V gene lookup returns CDR1 SNHLY and CDR2 FYNNEI. Trimming at V came to 6 bases and at J to 9 bases, leaving 7 bases not matched to a gene. The length of the CDR3 is 13 residues. Here the CDR3 reads CASRWTGILEQFF. The CDR3, as DNA: TGTGCCAGCAGATGGACAGGGATTCTTGAGCAGTTCTTC.

V is TRBV27 and J is TRBJ2-7, with TRBD1 matching over 8 bases. The CDR3 runs 13 residues. Losses at the gene ends were 5 bases for V and 5 bases for J; bases not matched to a gene: 5. CDR1 is MNHEY and CDR2 is SMNVEV in the germline V gene (reference sequence). The CDR3 sequence is CASSPSRGHEQYF. DNA of the CDR3: TGTGCCAGCAGTCCCTCCAGGGGGCACGAGCAGTACTTC.

This chain uses TRBV6-5 with TRBJ1-2, with TRBD1 identical over 8 bases. V trimming: 5 bases; J trimming: 5 bases; junction bases outside the gene matches: 10. The germline V gene has CDR1 MNHEY and CDR2 SVGAGI. The CDR3 runs 15 residues. CDR3 loop: CASSQDREGVYGYTF. CDR3 in DNA: TGTGCCAGCAGTCAGGACAGGGAGGGAGTATATGGCTACACCTTC.

This clone was recorded only once. The chain has TRBV27 and TRBJ2-1; 9 nucleotides match TRBD2. Germline CDR1 is MNHEY and CDR2 is SMNVEV (reference sequence). There are 16 residues in the CDR3. V shed 5 bases and J 9 bases; nucleotides not matched to a gene: 14. The CDR3 sequence: CASSRPWASGVGEQFF. The CDR3 coding sequence is TGTGCCAGCAGTCGACCTTGGGCTAGCGGGGTGGGTGAGCAGTTCTTC.

This chain connects TRBV6-5 to TRBJ2-2; D is undetermined. V lost 7 bases and J 2 bases, leaving 5 bases between the germline ends. The CDR3 is made up of 12 amino acids. Germline V CDR1 and CDR2: MNHEY, SVGAGI. The CDR3 sequence: CASTTNTGELFF. The CDR3 nucleotides are TGTGCCAGCACTACAAACACCGGGGAGCTGTTTTTT.

The chain is built from TRBV27 and TRBJ2-7; 7 nucleotides agree with TRBD1. The CDR3 covers 14 residues. Germline V CDR1 and CDR2: MNHEY, SMNVEV (reference sequence). Losses at the gene ends were 3 bases for V and 5 bases for J; bases not matched to a gene: 7. Written as DNA, the CDR3 is TGTGCCAGCAGTTTCCGAGACAGGGTCAACGAGCAGTACTTC. It specifies CASSFRDRVNEQYF.

This CDR3 reads CASSSRSRQETQYF. The DNA for the CDR3 is TGTGCCAGCAGCTCGCGCAGCCGTCAAGAGACCCAGTACTTC. The V and J genes are TRBV7-6 and TRBJ2-5; D call uncertain. Trimming removed 4 bases at V and 2 bases at J, with 11 bases between. CDR3 length equals 14 residues. CDR1 is SGHVS, CDR2 FNYEAQ, per germline.

The J gene is TRBJ1-2, the V gene TRBV9; D unresolved. Deletions cut 4 bases from V and 8 bases from J, with 15 bases between. Germline CDR1 and CDR2: SGDLS and YYNGEE. CDR3 size: 13 residues. DNA of the CDR3: TGTGCCAGCAGCAGCGGGAGGGTTAAAGGCTACACCTTC. This encodes CASSSGRVKGYTF.

The chain uses TRBV7-2 and TRBJ2-5; tentatively, D is TRBD1 or TRBD2 (5 bases each). V was trimmed by 5 bases and J by 5 bases, leaving 21 bases between them. Germline-derived CDR1 and CDR2 are SGHTA and FQGNSA. The CDR3 loop spans 16 amino acids. The CDR3 reads CASSADPGRKAETQYF. The CDR3 nucleotides read TGTGCCAGCAGCGCGGATCCGGGACGGAAGGCGGAGACCCAGTACTTC.

V is TRBV15 and J is TRBJ2-7; 9 bases are shared with TRBD1. The CDR3 consists of 14 residues. V shed 5 bases and J 0 bases; nucleotides not matched to a gene: 2. From germline, CDR1 is LNHNV and CDR2 YYDKDF (reference sequence). This CDR3 reads CATSGTGSSYEQYF. Written as DNA, the CDR3 is TGTGCCACCAGCGGGACAGGGAGCTCCTACGAGCAGTACTTC.

The chain couples TRBV27 to TRBJ2-7; TRBD1 matches 8 bases. CDR3 length: 16 residues. V dropped 6 bases and J dropped 1; count of bases not matched to a gene: 11. Per the germline V gene, CDR1 is MNHEY and CDR2 is SMNVEV (reference sequence). This CDR3 reads CASSPSGGELSYEQYF. In DNA, the CDR3 is TGTGCCAGCAGCCCCTCAGGGGGCGAGCTTTCCTACGAGCAGTACTTC.